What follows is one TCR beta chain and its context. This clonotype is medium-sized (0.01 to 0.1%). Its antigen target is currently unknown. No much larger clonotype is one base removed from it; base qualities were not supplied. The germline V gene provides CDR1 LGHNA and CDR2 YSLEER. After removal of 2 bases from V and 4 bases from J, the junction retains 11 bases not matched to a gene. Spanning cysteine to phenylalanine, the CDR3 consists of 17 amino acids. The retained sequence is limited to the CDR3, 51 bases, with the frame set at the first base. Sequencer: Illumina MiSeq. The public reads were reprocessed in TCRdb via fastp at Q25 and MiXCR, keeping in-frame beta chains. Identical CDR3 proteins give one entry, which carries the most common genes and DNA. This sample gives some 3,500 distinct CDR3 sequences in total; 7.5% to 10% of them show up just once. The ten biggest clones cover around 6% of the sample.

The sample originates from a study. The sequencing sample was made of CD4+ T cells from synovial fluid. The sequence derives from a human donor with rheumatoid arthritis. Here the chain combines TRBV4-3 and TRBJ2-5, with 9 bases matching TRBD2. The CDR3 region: CASSQRFGLAGRETQYF. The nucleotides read TGCGCCAGCAGCCAAAGATTTGGGCTAGCGGGACGAGAGACCCAGTACTTC.